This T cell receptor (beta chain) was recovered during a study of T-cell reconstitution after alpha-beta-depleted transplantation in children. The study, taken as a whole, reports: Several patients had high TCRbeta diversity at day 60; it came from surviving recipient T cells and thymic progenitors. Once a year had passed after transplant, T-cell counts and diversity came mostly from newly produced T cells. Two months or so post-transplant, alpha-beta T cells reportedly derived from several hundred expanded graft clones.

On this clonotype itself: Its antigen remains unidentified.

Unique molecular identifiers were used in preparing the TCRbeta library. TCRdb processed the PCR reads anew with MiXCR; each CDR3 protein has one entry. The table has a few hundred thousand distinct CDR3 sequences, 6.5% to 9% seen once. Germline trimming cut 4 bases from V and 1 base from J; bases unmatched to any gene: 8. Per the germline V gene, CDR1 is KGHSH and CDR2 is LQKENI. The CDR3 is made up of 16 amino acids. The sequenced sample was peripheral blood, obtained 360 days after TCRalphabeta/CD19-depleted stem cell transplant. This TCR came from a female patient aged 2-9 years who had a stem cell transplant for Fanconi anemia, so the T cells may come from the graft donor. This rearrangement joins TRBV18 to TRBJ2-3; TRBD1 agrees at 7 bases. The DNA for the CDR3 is TGTGCCAGCTCACGGACAGGTGGACGTCGCACAGATACGCAGTATTTT. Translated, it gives CASSRTGGRRTDTQYF.